This T cell receptor (beta chain) was observed in a study of breast tumors, draining lymph nodes, adjacent tissues. Points from the study as a whole: Compared with lymph nodes, tumors were less diverse; compared with nontumor tissue, more.

This clonotype was detected many times. Its specificity is not known. V lost 3 bases to trimming and J lost 5 bases, with 13 bases between them. Germline V gene data show CDR1 as SQVTM and CDR2 as ANQGSEA. This CDR3 comprises 13 residues. The lymph nodes were axillary draining lymph nodes from breast cancer patients. MiXCR, run by TCRdb on the multiplex PCR reads, gives a single entry per CDR3 protein. This table has roughly 130,000 distinct CDR3 sequences, approximately 20% appearing once. The TCR was taken from a female donor with breast cancer. Some clones in this sample may be carry-over from other donors' samples. The sample consisted of axillary lymph node tissue. V and J are TRBV29-1 and TRBJ2-5; the D call may be TRBD1 or TRBD2 (6 bases each). The DNA of the CDR3 is TGCAGCGTTGATCGGGGGCCAGGGGAGACCCAGTACTTC. Encoded protein: CSVDRGPGETQYF. Together with reference TRBV29-1 and TRBJ2-5, the CDR3 gives the full variable domain: SAVISQKPSRDICQRGTSLTIQCQVDSQVTMMFWYRQQPGQSLTLIATANQGSEATYESGFVIDKFPISRPNLTFSTLTVSNMSPEDSSIYLCSVDRGPGETQYFGPGTRLLVL.